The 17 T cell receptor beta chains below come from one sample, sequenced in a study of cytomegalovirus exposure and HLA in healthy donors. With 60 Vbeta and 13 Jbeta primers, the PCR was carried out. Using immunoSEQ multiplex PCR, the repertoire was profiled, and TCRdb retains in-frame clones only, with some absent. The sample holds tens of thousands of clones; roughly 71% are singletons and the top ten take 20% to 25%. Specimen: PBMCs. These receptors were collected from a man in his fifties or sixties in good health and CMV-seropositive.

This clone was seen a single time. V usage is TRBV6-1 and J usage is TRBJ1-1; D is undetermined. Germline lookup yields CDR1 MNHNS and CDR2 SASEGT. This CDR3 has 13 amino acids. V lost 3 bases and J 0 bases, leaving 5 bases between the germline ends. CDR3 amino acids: CASSDSMNTEAFF. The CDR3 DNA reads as TGTGCCAGCAGTGACAGTATGAACACTGAAGCTTTCTTT.

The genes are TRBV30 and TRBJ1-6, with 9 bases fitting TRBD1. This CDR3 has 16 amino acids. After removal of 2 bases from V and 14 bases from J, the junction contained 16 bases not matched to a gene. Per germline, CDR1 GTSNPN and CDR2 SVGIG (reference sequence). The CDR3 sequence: CAWSINRGTGSTALHF. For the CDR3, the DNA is TGTGCCTGGAGTATAAATCGGGGGACAGGGAGTACGGCCCTCCACTTT. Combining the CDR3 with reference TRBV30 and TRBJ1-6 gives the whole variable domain SQTIHQWPATLVQPVGSPLSLECTVEGTSNPNLYWYRQAAGRGLQLLFYSVGIGQISSEVPQNLSASRPQDRQFILSSKKLLLSDSGFYLCAWSINRGTGSTALHFGNGTRLTVT.

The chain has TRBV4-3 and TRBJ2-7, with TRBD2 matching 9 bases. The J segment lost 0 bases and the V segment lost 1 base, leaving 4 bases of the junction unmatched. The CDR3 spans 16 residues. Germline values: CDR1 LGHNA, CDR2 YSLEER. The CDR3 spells CASSQALAGGSYEQYF. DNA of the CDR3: TGCGCCAGCAGCCAAGCACTAGCGGGCGGCTCCTACGAGCAGTACTTC.

The CDR3 bases are TGCAGCGTTGTAACTGTAGAACCTGAAGCTTTCTTT. It yields the protein CSVVTVEPEAFF. The chain uses TRBV29-1 and TRBJ1-1; D is uncertain. Germline-derived CDR1 and CDR2 are SQVTM and ANQGSEA. The CDR3 has 12 residues. Trimming removed 4 bases from V and 6 bases from J, with 12 bases in between.

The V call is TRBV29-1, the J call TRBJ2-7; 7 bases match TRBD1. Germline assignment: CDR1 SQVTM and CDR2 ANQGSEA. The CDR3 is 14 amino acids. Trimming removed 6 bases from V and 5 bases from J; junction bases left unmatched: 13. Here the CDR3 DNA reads TGCAGCGTGGGGGCCTCGGGACAGCGAAACGAGCAGTACGTC. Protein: CSVGASGQRNEQYV.

The CDR3 loop reads CASSLGGLGNTIYF. CDR3 bases: TGCGCCAGCAGCTTGGGAGGGTTGGGAAACACCATATATTTT. The chain joins TRBV5-1 to TRBJ1-3; no firm D call. The CDR3 runs to 14 residues. The V end lost 0 bases, the J end lost 4 bases, and 8 bases lay between the germline ends. Germline CDR1 reads SGHRS; CDR2 reads YFSETQ.

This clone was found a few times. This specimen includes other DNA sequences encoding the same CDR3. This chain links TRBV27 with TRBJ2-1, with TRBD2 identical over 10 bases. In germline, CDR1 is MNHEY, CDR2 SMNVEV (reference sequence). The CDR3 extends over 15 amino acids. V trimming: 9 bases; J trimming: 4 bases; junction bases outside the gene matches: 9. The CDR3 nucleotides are TGTGCCAGTACCCTTAGCGGGGGGCGATACAATGAGCAGTTCTTC. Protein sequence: CASTLSGGRYNEQFF.

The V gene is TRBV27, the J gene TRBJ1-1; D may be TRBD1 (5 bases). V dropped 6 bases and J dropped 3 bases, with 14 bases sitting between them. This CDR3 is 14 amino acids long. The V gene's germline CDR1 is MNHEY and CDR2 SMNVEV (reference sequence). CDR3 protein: CASRSGLGDTEAFF. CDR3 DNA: TGTGCCAGCAGGTCAGGGCTTGGGGACACTGAAGCTTTCTTT.

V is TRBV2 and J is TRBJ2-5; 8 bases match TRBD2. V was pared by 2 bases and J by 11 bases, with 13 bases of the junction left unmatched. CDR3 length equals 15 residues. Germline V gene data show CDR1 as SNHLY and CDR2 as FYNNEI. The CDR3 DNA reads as TGTGCCAGCAGTGAAAGGGGGATGGGACTAGGACGACAGTACTTC. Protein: CASSERGMGLGRQYF.

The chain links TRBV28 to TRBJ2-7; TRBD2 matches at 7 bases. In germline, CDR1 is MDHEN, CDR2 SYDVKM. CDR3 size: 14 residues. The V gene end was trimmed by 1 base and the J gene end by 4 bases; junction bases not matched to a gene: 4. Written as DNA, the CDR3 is TGTGCCAGCAGTTTATTCGCTAGCGGATACGAGCAGTACTTC. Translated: CASSLFASGYEQYF.

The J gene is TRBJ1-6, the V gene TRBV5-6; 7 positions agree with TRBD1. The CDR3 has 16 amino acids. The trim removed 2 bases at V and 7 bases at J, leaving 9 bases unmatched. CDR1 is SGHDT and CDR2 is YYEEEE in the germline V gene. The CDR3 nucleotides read TGTGCCAGCAGCTTTCCCCCGGGGACAGCAAATTCACCCCTCCACTTT. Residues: CASSFPPGTANSPLHF.

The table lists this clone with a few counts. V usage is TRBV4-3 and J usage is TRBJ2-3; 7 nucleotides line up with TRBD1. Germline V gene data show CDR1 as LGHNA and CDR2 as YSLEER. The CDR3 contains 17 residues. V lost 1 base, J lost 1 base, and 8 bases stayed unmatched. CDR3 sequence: CASSQGETGPRTDTQYF. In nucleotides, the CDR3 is TGCGCCAGCAGCCAAGGAGAGACAGGGCCCCGCACAGATACGCAGTATTTT.

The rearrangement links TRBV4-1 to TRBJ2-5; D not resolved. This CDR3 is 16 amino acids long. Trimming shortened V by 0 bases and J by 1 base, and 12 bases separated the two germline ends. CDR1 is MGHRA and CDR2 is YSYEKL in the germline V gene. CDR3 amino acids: CASSQDPGTVQETQYF. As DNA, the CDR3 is TGCGCCAGCAGCCAAGATCCAGGAACAGTCCAAGAGACCCAGTACTTC.

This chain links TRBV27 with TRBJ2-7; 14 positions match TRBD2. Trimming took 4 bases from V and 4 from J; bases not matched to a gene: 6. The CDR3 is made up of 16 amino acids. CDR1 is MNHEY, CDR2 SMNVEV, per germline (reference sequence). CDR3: CASSSGLAGVGYEQYF. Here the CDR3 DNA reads TGTGCCAGCAGTTCGGGACTAGCGGGAGTCGGGTACGAGCAGTACTTC.

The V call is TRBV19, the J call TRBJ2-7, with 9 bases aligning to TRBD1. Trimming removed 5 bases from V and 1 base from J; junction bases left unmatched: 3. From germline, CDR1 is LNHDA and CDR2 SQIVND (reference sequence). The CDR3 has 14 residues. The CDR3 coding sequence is TGTGCCAGTAGTTCCGGGACAGGGTCCTACGAGCAGTACTTC. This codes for CASSSGTGSYEQYF.

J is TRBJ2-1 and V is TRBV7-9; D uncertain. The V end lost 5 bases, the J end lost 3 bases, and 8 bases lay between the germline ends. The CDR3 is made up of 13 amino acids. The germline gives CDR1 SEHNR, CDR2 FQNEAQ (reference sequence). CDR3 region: CASSEAVYNEQFF. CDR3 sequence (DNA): TGTGCCAGCAGCGAGGCGGTCTACAATGAGCAGTTCTTC.

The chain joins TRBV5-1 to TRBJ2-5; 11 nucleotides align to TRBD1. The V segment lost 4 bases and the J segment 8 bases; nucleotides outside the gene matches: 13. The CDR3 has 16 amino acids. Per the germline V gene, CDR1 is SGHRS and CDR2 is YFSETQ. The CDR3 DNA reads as TGCGCCAGCAGCCGTGGGACAGGGGGGACCTCCGGAACCCAGTACTTC. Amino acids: CASSRGTGGTSGTQYF.